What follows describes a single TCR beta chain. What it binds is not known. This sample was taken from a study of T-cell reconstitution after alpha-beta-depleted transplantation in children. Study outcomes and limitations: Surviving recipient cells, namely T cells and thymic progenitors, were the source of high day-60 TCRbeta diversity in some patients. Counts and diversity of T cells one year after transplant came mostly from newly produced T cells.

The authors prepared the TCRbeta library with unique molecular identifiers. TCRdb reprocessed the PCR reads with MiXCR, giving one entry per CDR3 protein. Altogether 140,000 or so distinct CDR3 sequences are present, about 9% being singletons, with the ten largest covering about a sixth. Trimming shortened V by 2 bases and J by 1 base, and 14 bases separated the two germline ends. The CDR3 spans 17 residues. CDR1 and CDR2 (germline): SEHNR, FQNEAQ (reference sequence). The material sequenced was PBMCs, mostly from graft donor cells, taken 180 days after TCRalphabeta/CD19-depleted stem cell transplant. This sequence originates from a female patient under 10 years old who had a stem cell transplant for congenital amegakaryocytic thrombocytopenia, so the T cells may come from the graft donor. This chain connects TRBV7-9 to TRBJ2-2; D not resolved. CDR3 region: CASSLFPMGQNTGELFF. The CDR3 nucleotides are TGTGCCAGCAGCTTATTTCCAATGGGCCAGAACACCGGGGAGCTGTTTTTT.